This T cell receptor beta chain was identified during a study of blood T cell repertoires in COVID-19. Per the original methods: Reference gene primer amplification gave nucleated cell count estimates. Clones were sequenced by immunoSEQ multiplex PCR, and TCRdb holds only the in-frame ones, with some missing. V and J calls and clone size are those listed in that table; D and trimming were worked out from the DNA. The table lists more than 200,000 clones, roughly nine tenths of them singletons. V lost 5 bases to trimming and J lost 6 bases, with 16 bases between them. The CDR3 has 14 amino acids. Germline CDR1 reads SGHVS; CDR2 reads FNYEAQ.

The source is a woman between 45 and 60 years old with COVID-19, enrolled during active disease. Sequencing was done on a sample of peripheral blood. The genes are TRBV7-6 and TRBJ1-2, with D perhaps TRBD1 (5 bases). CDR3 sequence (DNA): TGTGCCAGCAGCCTAGGGGAGGGGCGGGATGGCTACACCTTC. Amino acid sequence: CASSLGEGRDGYTF.